What follows are 30 T cell receptor delta chains derived from one specimen sequenced in a study of gamma-delta chains in newborns, infants, children. TCRdb called clones from the reads again using CATT. The sample has approximately 4,200 delta-chain clones; approximately 2.1% are singletons. The sequencing sample was made of blood. These receptors were obtained from a child who was a newborn, infant or young child, either healthy, febrile or measles-vaccinated (not recorded which).

Of note for this clone: This likely traces to a read error, being one base from a far larger clone. Other DNA sequences within the sample encode an identical CDR3. The CDR3 loop reads CACDRTGGSVSSWDTRQMFF. CDR3 nucleotides: TGTGCCTGTGACCGTACCGGGGGATCTGTAAGCTCCTGGGACACCCGACAGATGTTTTTC. The rearrangement uses TRDV2 and TRDJ3, with 7 bases aligning to TRDD3. This CDR3 spans 20 amino acids. V was clipped by 3 bases and J by 0 bases; unmatched bases: 13. Germline V gene data show CDR1 as GEAIGNYY and CDR2 as EKD.

This clone was counted a few times. With only one base between it and a far larger clone, this is likely a read error. The same CDR3 arises from other DNA sequences in this sample as well. The chain joins TRDV2 to TRDJ3; the match to TRDD3 covers 10 bases. This CDR3 region has 17 residues. Germline assignment: CDR1 GEAIGNYY and CDR2 EKD. The CDR3 DNA sequence: TGTGCCTGTGACGAACTGGGGGATTCCTGGGACACCAGACAGATGTTTTTC. As protein: CACDELGDSWDTRQMFF.

A remark on this clone: The protein recorded in TCRdb matches a much larger clone and deviates from this DNA's translation at residue 7, suggesting a read error; the protein here is obtained by translating the DNA. This chain joins TRDV1 and TRDJ1; 9 bases align to TRDD3. The trim removed 3 bases at V and 0 bases at J, leaving 8 bases unmatched. This CDR3 comprises 17 residues. The germline CDR1 and CDR2 sequences are TSWWSYY and QGS. The CDR3 sequence: CALGEGRGILYTDKLIF. The CDR3 DNA sequence: TGTGCTCTTGGGGAGGGGCGGGGGATACTGTACACCGATAAACTCATCTTT.

This clone was counted between two and nine times. TCRdb shows a much larger clone's protein in place of this DNA's translation, and the two differ at residue 6, likely through a read error; the protein shown is translated from the DNA. For the CDR3, the DNA is TGTGCCTGTGACACCGCACTGGGGGATAAAAGCTCCTGGGACACCCGACAGATGTTTTTC. This sequence encodes CACDTALGDKSSWDTRQMFF. This rearrangement joins TRDV2 to TRDJ3, with 11 bases aligning to TRDD3. With V trimmed by 0 bases and J by 0 bases, 6 bases remained unmatched. Germline V gene lookup returns CDR1 GEAIGNYY and CDR2 EKD. CDR3 length equals 20 residues.

The table lists this clone with a few counts. Given a far larger clone just one base away, this is likely a sequencing read error. The sample has other DNA sequences that encode this CDR3 too. This chain uses TRDV1 with TRDJ1, with D tentatively TRDD2 or TRDD3 (5 bases each). Germline CDR1 reads TSWWSYY; CDR2 reads QGS. CDR3 length: 15 amino acids. In nucleotides, the CDR3 is TGTGCTCTCGGGGAACTTCCAGCAAAGACCGATAAACTCATCTTT. Protein product: CALGELPAKTDKLIF.

This clone has ten or more counts. A far larger clone is a single base away, which makes a read error likely. CDR3 DNA: TGTGCCTGTGACATCCTGGGGGATACTTTGACAGCACAACCCTTCTTT. Translation gives CACDILGDTLTAQPFF. The chain carries TRDV2 and TRDJ2; 11 positions agree with TRDD3. Germline assignment: CDR1 GEAIGNYY and CDR2 EKD. The CDR3 runs to 16 residues.

In its sample, this clone ranks as large. The sample holds other DNA sequences that translate to the same CDR3. This chain uses TRDV2 with TRDJ3, with 11 positions matching TRDD3. Losses at the gene ends were 0 bases for V and 0 bases for J; bases not matched to a gene: 3. Per the germline V gene, CDR1 is GEAIGNYY and CDR2 is EKD. This CDR3 region has 19 residues. In DNA form, the CDR3 reads TGTGCCTGTGACACCTACTGGGGGATAAGCTCCTGGGACACCCGACAGATGTTTTTC. It codes for CACDTYWGISSWDTRQMFF.

Many counts were recorded for this clone. A far larger clone is a single base away, which makes a read error likely. V gene TRDV2 combines with J gene TRDJ2; 11 bases are a match to TRDD3. The CDR3 totals 16 residues. Per germline, CDR1 GEAIGNYY and CDR2 EKD. CDR3 residues: CARDILGDTLTAQLFF. The CDR3 coding sequence is TGTGCCCGTGACATACTGGGGGATACTTTGACAGCACAACTCTTCTTT.

This clone was counted only a few times. Translating this DNA gives a protein that differs at residue 8 from the TCRdb one, which belongs to a much larger clone; a read error is likely, and the protein shown is this translation. The chain combines TRDV2 with TRDJ3; TRDD3 agrees at 8 bases. The CDR3 totals 17 residues. The germline V gene encodes CDR1 GEAIGNYY and CDR2 EKD. V shed 2 bases, J shed 5 bases, and the junction held 7 bases outside the gene matches. The CDR3 sequence is CACDKLGATRDTRQMFF. The CDR3 coding sequence is TGTGCCTGTGACAAACTGGGGGCTACCCGGGACACCCGACAGATGTTTTTC.

This clone was seen a handful of times. Translating this DNA gives a protein that differs at residue 3 from the TCRdb one, which belongs to a much larger clone; a read error is likely, and the protein shown is this translation. The chain combines TRAV29/DV5 with TRDJ1; 13 nucleotides align to TRDD3. Germline V gene sequence: CDR1 NSMFDY, CDR2 ISSIKDK. The CDR3 sequence is 17 residues long. The CDR3 DNA is TGTGCAGTAAGGTATTCTACTGGGGGATACGGGAGCGATAAGCTCATCTTT. This codes for CAVRYSTGGYGSDKLIF.

This clone is large within its sample. Other DNA sequences in this specimen translate into the identical CDR3. V and J are TRDV2 and TRDJ3, with 13 bases aligning to TRDD3. The length of the CDR3 is 19 residues. V lost 2 bases, J lost 0 bases, and 3 bases stayed unmatched. Germline CDR1 GEAIGNYY, CDR2 EKD. The CDR3 sequence: CACDILGDTSSWDTRQMFF. Here the CDR3 DNA reads TGTGCCTGTGACATACTGGGGGATACGAGCTCCTGGGACACCCGACAGATGTTTTTC.

A note on this clone: TCRdb assigns this DNA the protein of a much larger clone, which departs from its translation at residue 13; this likely reflects a read error, and the protein shown comes from translating the DNA. The chain employs TRAV29/DV5 and TRDJ1, with D tentatively TRDD2 or TRDD3 (8 bases each). Trimming cost V 1 base and J 6 bases, with 31 bases left between them. The germline V gene encodes CDR1 NSMFDY and CDR2 ISSIKDK. The CDR3 has 19 residues. CDR3 nucleotides: TGTGCAGCAAGCCTTCCTACTCTTAGTTCTGGGGGACACGACCATAAACTCATCTTT. Translated, it gives CAASLPTLSSGGHDHKLIF.

About this clone itself: For this DNA, TCRdb reports the protein of a much larger clone, which diverges at residue 10, most likely from a read error; the protein presented here is translated directly from the DNA. This rearrangement joins TRDV2 to TRDJ3; no clear D gene. The germline CDR1 and CDR2 sequences are GEAIGNYY and EKD. This CDR3 spans 13 amino acids. The CDR3 DNA reads as TGTGCCTGTGACACCTGGGACACCCGACGGATGTTTTTC. It is translated as CACDTWDTRRMFF.

Only a few counts were recorded for this clone. The V gene is TRDV2, the J gene TRDJ3; D unresolved. Germline values: CDR1 GEAIGNYY, CDR2 EKD. This CDR3 has 18 residues. Trimming pared 1 base from V and 0 bases from J, leaving 12 bases between. CDR3: CACDTGGFFSWDTRQMFF. As DNA, the CDR3 is TGTGCCTGTGACACGGGAGGGTTTTTCTCCTGGGACACCCGACAGATGTTTTTC.

Remarks on this clone: A read error likely explains why the TCRdb protein, taken from a much larger clone, differs from this DNA's translation at residue 3; the protein shown is translated from the DNA. J is TRDJ1 and V is TRDV2; 7 bases fit TRDD3. Germline CDR1 is GEAIGNYY and CDR2 is EKD. The CDR3 is 17 amino acids. Written as DNA, the CDR3 is TGTGCCCGTGACCCTGCGGGGGATCGGCTGTACACCGATAAACTCATCTTT. This sequence encodes CARDPAGDRLYTDKLIF.

This clone was counted only a few times. The amino acid sequence in TCRdb belongs to a much larger clone and departs from this DNA's translation at residue 12, likely a sequencing read error; the sequence shown is translated from the DNA. This chain uses TRDV2 with TRDJ3; D is perhaps TRDD3 (6 bases). The CDR3 is 17 residues long. CDR1 and CDR2 (germline): GEAIGNYY, EKD. CDR3 coding DNA: TGTGCCTGTGACACCGTACTGGGCTCCTGGGACGCCCGACAGATGTTTTTC. Its translation: CACDTVLGSWDARQMFF.

This clone has only a few counts. This DNA translates differently at residue 6 from the TCRdb protein, which is that of a much larger clone; a read error is likely, and the protein shown is the DNA's own translation. This specimen includes other DNA sequences encoding the same CDR3. The chain uses TRDV2 and TRDJ3, with D possibly matching TRDD1 (5 bases). Trimming took off 0 bases at V and 0 bases at J, with 11 bases between the two ends. The CDR3 covers 18 residues. The germline gives CDR1 GEAIGNYY, CDR2 EKD. CDR3 protein: CACDTALNSSWDTRQMFF. CDR3 bases: TGTGCCTGTGACACCGCACTGAATAGCTCCTGGGACACCCGACAGATGTTTTTC.

To note about this clone: A far larger clone differs by one base, so this is likely a read error. The sample contains more than one DNA sequence encoding this CDR3. This chain links TRDV1 with TRDJ2; no clear D. The CDR3 length is 15 residues. The germline gives CDR1 TSWWSYY, CDR2 QGS. CDR3 amino acids: CALGTGWEFPAQLFF. In DNA, the CDR3 is TGCGCTCTTGGGACCGGATGGGAGTTTCCAGCACAACTCTTCTTT.

This clone was counted a few times. With a far larger clone one base away, a read error is the likely cause. The sample has other DNA sequences that encode this CDR3 too. The J gene is TRDJ1, the V gene TRDV1, with a weak D call TRDD3 (6 bases). Between the trimmed V and J ends, which lost 2 bases and 2 bases, there was a span of 27 bases. The CDR3 sequence is 20 residues long. Germline CDR1 is TSWWSYY and CDR2 is QGS. The CDR3 nucleotides read TGTGCTCTTGGGGAAGTGGGGGGTTTACAATACCGCCGCGAAACCGATAAACTCATCTTT. This encodes CALGEVGGLQYRRETDKLIF.

In this sample, this clone is medium-sized. It is likely a read error: a sequence one base away is far more abundant. V and J are TRDV2 and TRDJ2, with D possibly TRDD3 on 5 matching bases. Trimming stripped 0 bases from V and 4 bases from J, with 5 bases between. The CDR3 covers 13 residues. Germline CDR1 and CDR2: GEAIGNYY and EKD. CDR3 loop: CACDTWGTAQLFF. DNA of the CDR3: TGTGCCTGTGACACCTGGGGGACAGCACAACTCTTCTTT.

As to this clone: It differs at one base from a far larger clone, so likely a read error. This CDR3 is also generated by other DNA sequences in the sample. This chain links TRDV2 with TRDJ3; D is tentatively TRDD1 or TRDD3 (5 bases each). Germline V gives CDR1 GEAIGNYY, CDR2 EKD. CDR3 length equals 18 residues. Here the CDR3 DNA reads TGTGCCTGTGACACCGTACTGAATAGCTCCTGGGACACCCGACAGATGTTCTTC. It encodes CACDTVLNSSWDTRQMFF.

For this clone: A far larger clone is a single base away, which makes a read error likely. Distinct nucleotide sequences in the sample also encode this CDR3. The chain carries TRDV1 and TRDJ1; a weak D match, TRDD3 (5 bases). Between the trimmed V and J ends, which lost 0 bases and 0 bases, there was a span of 23 bases. The CDR3 sequence is 20 residues long. Germline V lookup: CDR1 TSWWSYY, CDR2 QGS. The CDR3 sequence is CALGELNGPSRGLYTDKLIF. The CDR3 region has the DNA TGTGCTCTTGGGGAACTTAACGGTCCCTCCCGGGGACTCTACACCGATAAACTCATCTTT.

Of note for this clone: The protein held in TCRdb is that of a much larger clone and does not match this DNA's translation at residues 3 and 6, likely because of a read error; the protein shown is translated from the DNA. The gene calls are TRDV2 and TRDJ2; TRDD3 matches 10 bases. The length of the CDR3 is 15 residues. Germline CDR1 reads GEAIGNYY; CDR2 reads EKD. The CDR3 protein is CAFDTAGDTRTQLFF. CDR3 nucleotide sequence: TGTGCCTTTGACACCGCGGGGGATACGCGAACACAACTCTTCTTT.

The chain links TRDV2 to TRDJ1; 13 bases fit TRDD3. CDR1 and CDR2 from the germline V gene are GEAIGNYY and EKD. This CDR3 spans 18 amino acids. V gave up 0 bases and J gave up 3 bases; unmatched junction bases: 9. This CDR3 is CACDTVGTGGYESDKLIF. The CDR3 nucleotides read TGTGCCTGTGACACCGTCGGGACTGGGGGATACGAATCCGATAAACTCATCTTT.

In its sample, this clone was seen a few times. TCRdb's listed protein matches a much larger clone and diverges from this DNA's translation at residue 10, likely through a read error; the protein shown comes from the DNA. The V gene is TRDV1, the J gene TRDJ1; D uncertain. V was pared by 0 bases and J by 3 bases, with 11 bases between. The CDR3 is 15 amino acids. Germline V gene sequence: CDR1 TSWWSYY, CDR2 QGS. CDR3 DNA sequence: TGTGCTCTTGGGGAACTTCCAGCAAAGGCCGATAAACTCATCTTT. Translating gives CALGELPAKADKLIF.

This clone was seen a handful of times. TCRdb has a much larger clone's protein, which differs at residue 5 from the translation of this DNA, likely because of a read error; what is shown is the protein translated from the DNA. The chain recombines TRDV2 with TRDJ3, with 13 nucleotides matching TRDD3. CDR3 size: 20 residues. Losses at the gene ends were 3 bases for V and 1 base for J; bases not matched to a gene: 8. Germline V gene data show CDR1 as GEAIGNYY and CDR2 as EKD. CDR3 region: CACDHPTGGYASWDTRQMFF. DNA for the CDR3: TGTGCCTGTGACCATCCTACTGGGGGATACGCTTCCTGGGACACCCGACAGATGTTTTTC.

Details on this clone: This likely stems from a read error, as it lies one base from a far larger clone. Other DNA variants within this sample encode the same CDR3. This chain joins TRDV2 and TRDJ3; the match to TRDD3 covers 7 bases. V dropped 0 bases and J dropped 1; count of bases not matched to a gene: 2. The germline gives CDR1 GEAIGNYY, CDR2 EKD. The CDR3 extends over 17 amino acids. In nucleotides, the CDR3 is TGTGCCTGTGACACCGTACTGGGGTCCTGGGACACCCGACAGATGTTTTTC. Translated: CACDTVLGSWDTRQMFF.

To note about this clone: This DNA's translation differs at residue 9 from TCRdb's protein, which comes from a much larger clone; a read error is likely, and the protein shown is translated from the DNA. This rearrangement joins TRDV1 to TRDJ1; no clear D. There are 18 residues in the CDR3. The germline V gene has CDR1 TSWWSYY and CDR2 QGS. V shed 0 bases and J shed 1 base, with 18 bases lying between them. CDR3 DNA: TGTGCTCTTGGGGAACTCGGCACCCGCGCCGGACTCACCGATAAACTCATCTTT. It codes for CALGELGTRAGLTDKLIF.

This clone was found a few times. This DNA's translation and the protein TCRdb lists, from a much larger clone, do not match at residue 17, likely due to a read error; the protein shown is translated from the DNA. The rearrangement joins TRDV1 to TRDJ1; D possibly corresponds to TRDD3 (6 bases). This CDR3 region has 19 residues. Germline lookup yields CDR1 TSWWSYY and CDR2 QGS. The CDR3 nucleotides are TGTGCTCTTGGGGAACTCGAGGTGCTGGGGAGCCCTAACACCGATAAACCCATCTTT. This codes for CALGELEVLGSPNTDKPIF.

This clone is labeled large. Other DNA sequences within the sample encode an identical CDR3. This rearrangement joins TRDV1 to TRDJ1, with 10 bases matching TRDD3. The J segment lost 0 bases and the V segment lost 2 bases, leaving 3 bases of the junction unmatched. The CDR3 sequence is 16 residues long. Germline loops: CDR1 TSWWSYY, CDR2 QGS. The CDR3 here is CALGEAGGYDTDKLIF. The CDR3, as DNA: TGTGCTCTTGGGGAAGCCGGGGGATACGACACCGATAAACTCATCTTT.